This T cell receptor beta chain was retrieved from a study of regulatory T cells in long-lasting Graves disease. Arm-PCR of CDR3 regions with iRepertoire HTBI primers generated TCR beta libraries. TCRdb reprocessed the multiplex PCR reads via MiXCR and lists one record per CDR3 protein. The repertoire holds 350,000 to 500,000 distinct CDR3 sequences, with under 25% as singletons. As for time point: persistent/refractory GD, antithyroid drugs over 5 years with positive TRAb. The TCR library was made from RNA extracted from PBMCs. Under American Thyroid Association guidelines, Graves' disease was diagnosed. Germline V gives CDR1 LNHNV, CDR2 YYDKDF (reference sequence). This CDR3 comprises 13 residues. V lost 8 bases to trimming and J lost 2 bases, with 10 bases between them.

This sequence was found in a female donor with Graves disease. The specimen comprised peripheral blood mononuclear cells (PBMCs), sampled when the disease was refractory, from a patient treated with antithyroid drugs. V usage is TRBV15 and J usage is TRBJ1-3; TRBD1 might be the D (5 bases). This CDR3 is CATAGTPGNTIYF. CDR3 nucleotide sequence: TGTGCCACCGCCGGGACCCCTGGAAACACCATATATTTT.